This TCR beta chain was captured in a study of blood T cell repertoires in COVID-19. Original methodology: The assay estimated nucleated cells by amplifying reference gene primers. Assay used: immunoSEQ multiplex PCR; TCRdb lists only in-frame clones, some missing. V and J calls and clone size are given by that table; D and trimming were obtained from the DNA. The table has approximately 70,000 clones, about 85% seen once. It was during active infection that Seattle patients were enrolled and then longitudinally followed. Sample: peripheral blood. This TCR came from a woman aged 50 to 60 with COVID-19, enrolled during active disease.

The chain's CDR3 is CASSPFSGTKDGYTF. The CDR3 DNA follows: TGTGCCAGCAGTCCTTTCTCCGGGACAAAGGATGGCTACACCTTC. V gene TRBV7-2 combines with J gene TRBJ1-2; possible D gene TRBD1, 6 bases. CDR1 SGHTA and CDR2 FQGNSA come from the germline V gene. The CDR3 sequence is 15 residues long. Trimming shortened V by 6 bases and J by 6 bases, and 20 bases separated the two germline ends.